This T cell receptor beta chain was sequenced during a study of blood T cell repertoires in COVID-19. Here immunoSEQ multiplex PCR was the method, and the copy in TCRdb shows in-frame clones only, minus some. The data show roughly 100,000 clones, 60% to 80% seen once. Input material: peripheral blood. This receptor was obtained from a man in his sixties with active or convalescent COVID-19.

This CDR3 reads CASSQAAGGSGNTIYF. CDR3 DNA: TGCGCCAGCAGCCAAGCCGCAGGGGGCTCTGGAAACACCATATATTTT. V gene TRBV4-3 combines with J gene TRBJ1-3; 7 bases fit TRBD1. J gave up 0 bases and V 1 base, and 3 bases lay outside the gene matches. Looked up from germline, CDR1 is LGHNA and CDR2 is YSLEER. This CDR3 is 16 amino acids long.